This paragraph reports one T cell receptor beta chain. Its antigen is still unknown. The sample belongs to a study of T cell repertoires in cytomegalovirus infection. General observations from the study: Dominating the ex vivo response were TCR beta clonotypes that were CMV-specific and HLA-C-restricted.

From the reads, TCRdb called clonotypes with MiXCR, one entry per CDR3 protein. The data contain 510,000 or so distinct CDR3 sequences, 26% of them singletons. The CDR3 consists of 18 residues. The J segment lost 0 bases and the V segment lost 2 bases, leaving 7 bases of the junction unmatched. CDR1 and CDR2 from the germline V gene are SEHNR and FQNEAQ (reference sequence). This chain joins TRBV7-9 and TRBJ2-6; 7 positions agree with TRBD1. This clonotype originated in a human donor in good health (CMV status not recorded). Some clones in this sample may be carry-over from other donors' samples. The material sequenced was PBMCs. The CDR3, as DNA: TGTGCCAGCAGCTTACCGGGACAGCGGCTCTCTGGGGCCAACGTCCTGACTTTC. Translated, it gives CASSLPGQRLSGANVLTF.